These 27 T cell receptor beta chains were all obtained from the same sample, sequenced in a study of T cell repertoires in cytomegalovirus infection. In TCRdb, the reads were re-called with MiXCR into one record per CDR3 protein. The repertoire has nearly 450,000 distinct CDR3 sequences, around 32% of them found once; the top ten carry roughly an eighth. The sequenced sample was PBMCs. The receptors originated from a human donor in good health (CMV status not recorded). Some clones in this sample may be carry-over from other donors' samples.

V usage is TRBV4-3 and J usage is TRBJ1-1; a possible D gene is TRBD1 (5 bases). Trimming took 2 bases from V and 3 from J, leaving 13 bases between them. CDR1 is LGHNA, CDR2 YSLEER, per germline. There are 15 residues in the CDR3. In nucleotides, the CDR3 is TGCGCCAGCAGCCAAAAGGGGAGGAAGGACACTGAAGCTTTCTTT. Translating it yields CASSQKGRKDTEAFF.

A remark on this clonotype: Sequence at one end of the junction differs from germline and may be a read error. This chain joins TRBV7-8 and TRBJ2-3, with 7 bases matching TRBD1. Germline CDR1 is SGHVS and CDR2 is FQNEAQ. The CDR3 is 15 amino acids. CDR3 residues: CASSLVGQSVHTQSF. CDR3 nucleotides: TGTGCCAGCAGCTTAGTGGGACAGAGCGTTCATACGCAGTCTTTT.

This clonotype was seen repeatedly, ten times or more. The CDR3 sequence: CASSAGGKGPLNYGYTF. The CDR3 coding sequence is TGTGCCAGTAGTGCCGGGGGAAAGGGGCCGTTAAACTATGGCTACACCTTC. The chain joins TRBV19 to TRBJ1-2, with a weak D call TRBD1 (5 bases). Per germline, CDR1 LNHDA and CDR2 SQIVND (reference sequence). The CDR3 is made up of 17 amino acids. The V gene lost 5 bases and the J gene lost 2 bases, with 21 bases spanning the gap. The full variable domain, with the rest looked up from reference TRBV19 and TRBJ1-2, is DGGITQSPKYLFRKEGQNVTLSCEQNLNHDAMYWYRQDPGQGLRLIYYSQIVNDFQKGDIAEGYSVSREKKESFPLTVTSAQKNPTAFYLCASSAGGKGPLNYGYTFGSGTRLTVV.

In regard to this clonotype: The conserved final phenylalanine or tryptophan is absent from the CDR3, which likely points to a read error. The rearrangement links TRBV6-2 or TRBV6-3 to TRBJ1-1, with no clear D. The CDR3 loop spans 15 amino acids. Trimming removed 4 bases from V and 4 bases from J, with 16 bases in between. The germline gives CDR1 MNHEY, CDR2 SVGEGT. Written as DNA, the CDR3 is TGTGCCAGCAGTTCCCTATACCAGGCGAGCACTGAAGCTTTCTTG. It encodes CASSSLYQASTEAFL.

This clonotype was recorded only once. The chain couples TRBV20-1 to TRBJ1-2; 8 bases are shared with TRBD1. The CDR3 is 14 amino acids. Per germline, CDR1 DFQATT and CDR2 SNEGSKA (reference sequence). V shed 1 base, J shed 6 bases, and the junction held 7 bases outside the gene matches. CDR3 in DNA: TGCAGTGCTAGAGTTAAGCAGGGGGCGCATGGCTACACCTTC. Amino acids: CSARVKQGAHGYTF.

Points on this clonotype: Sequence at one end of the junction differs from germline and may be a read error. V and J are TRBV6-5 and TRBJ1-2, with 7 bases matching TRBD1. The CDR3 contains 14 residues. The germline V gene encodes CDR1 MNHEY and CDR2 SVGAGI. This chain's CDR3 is CARSPGTVPIRYTF. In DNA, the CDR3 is TGTGCCCGCAGTCCCGGGACAGTACCTATTCGCTACACCTTC.

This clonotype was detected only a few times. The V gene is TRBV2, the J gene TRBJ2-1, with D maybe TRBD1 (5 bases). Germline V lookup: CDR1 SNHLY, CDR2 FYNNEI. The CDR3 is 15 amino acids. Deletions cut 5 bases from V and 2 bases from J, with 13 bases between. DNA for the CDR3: TGTGCCAGCAGTTGGGGCCAGGGCCCCTACAATGAGCAGTTCTTC. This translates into CASSWGQGPYNEQFF.

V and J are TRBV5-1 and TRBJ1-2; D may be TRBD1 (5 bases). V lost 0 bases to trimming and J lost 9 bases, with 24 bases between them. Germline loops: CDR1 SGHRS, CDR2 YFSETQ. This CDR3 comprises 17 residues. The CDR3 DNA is TGCGCCAGCAGCTTGGCCCTCGGGGGACCGACACCAGGTAGCTACACCTTC. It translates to CASSLALGGPTPGSYTF. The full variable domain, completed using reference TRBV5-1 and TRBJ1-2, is KAGVTQTPRYLIKTRGQQVTLSCSPISGHRSVSWYQQTPGQGLQFLFEYFSETQRNKGNFPGRFSGRQFSNSRSEMNVSTLELGDSALYLCASSLALGGPTPGSYTFGSGTRLTVV.

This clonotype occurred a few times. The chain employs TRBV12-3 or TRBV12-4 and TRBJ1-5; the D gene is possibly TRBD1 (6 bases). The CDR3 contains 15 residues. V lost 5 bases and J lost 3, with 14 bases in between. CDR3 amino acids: CASSRRGQYNQPQHF. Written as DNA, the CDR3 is TGTGCCAGCAGTCGACGAGGACAGTACAATCAGCCCCAGCATTTT.

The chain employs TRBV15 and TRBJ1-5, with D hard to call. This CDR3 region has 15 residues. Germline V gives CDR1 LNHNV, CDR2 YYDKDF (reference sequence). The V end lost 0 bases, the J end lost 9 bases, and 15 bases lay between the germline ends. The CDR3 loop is CATSRDRALERPQHF. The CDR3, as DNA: TGTGCCACCAGCAGAGATAGGGCATTGGAAAGGCCCCAGCATTTT.

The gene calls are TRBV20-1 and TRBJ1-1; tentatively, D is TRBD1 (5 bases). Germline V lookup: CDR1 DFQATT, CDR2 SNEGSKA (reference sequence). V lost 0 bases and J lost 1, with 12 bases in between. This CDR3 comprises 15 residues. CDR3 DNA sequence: TGCAGTGCTAGAGATGGTGCTACAGGGAACACTGAAGCTTTCTTT. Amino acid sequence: CSARDGATGNTEAFF.

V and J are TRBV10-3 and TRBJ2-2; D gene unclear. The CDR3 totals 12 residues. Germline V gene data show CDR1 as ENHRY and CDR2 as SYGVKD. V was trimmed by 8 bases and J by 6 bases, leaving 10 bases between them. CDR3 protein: CAISRRPGELFF. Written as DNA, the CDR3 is TGTGCCATCTCTCGACGCCCCGGGGAGCTGTTTTTT.

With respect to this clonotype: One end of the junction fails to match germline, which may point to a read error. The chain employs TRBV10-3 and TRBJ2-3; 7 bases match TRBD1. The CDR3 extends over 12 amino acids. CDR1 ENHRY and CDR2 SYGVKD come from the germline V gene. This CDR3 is CSIEGATDTQYF. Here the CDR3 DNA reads TGTTCCATAGAGGGGGCAACAGATACGCAGTATTTT.

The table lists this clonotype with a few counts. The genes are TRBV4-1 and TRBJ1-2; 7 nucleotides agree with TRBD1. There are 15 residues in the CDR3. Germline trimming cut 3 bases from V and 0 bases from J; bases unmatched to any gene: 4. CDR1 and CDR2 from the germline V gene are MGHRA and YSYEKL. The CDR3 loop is CASSHTGATNYGYTF. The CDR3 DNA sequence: TGCGCCAGCAGCCACACAGGGGCCACTAACTATGGCTACACCTTC.

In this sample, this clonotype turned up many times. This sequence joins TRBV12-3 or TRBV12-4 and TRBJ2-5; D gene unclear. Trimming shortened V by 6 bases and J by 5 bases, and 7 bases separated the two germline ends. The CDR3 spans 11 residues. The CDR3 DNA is TGTGCCAGCAGCTTTAGGGAGACCCAGTACTTC. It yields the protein CASSFRETQYF.

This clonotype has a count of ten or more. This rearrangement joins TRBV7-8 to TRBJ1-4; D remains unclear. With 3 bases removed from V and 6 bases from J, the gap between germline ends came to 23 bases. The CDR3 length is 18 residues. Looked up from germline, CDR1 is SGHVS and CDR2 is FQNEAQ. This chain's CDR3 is CASSLILLAPDQYEKLFF. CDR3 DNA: TGTGCCAGCAGCTTGATCTTGTTGGCACCCGACCAATATGAAAAACTGTTTTTT.

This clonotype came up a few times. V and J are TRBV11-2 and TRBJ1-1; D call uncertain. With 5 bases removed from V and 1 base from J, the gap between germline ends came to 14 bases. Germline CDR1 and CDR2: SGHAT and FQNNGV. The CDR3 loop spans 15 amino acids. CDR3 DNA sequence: TGTGCCAGCAGCCCCCTTCTGGGCAGGAACACTGAAGCTTTCTTT. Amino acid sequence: CASSPLLGRNTEAFF. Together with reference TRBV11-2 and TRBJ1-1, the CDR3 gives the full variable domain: EAGVAQSPRYKIIEKRQSVAFWCNPISGHATLYWYQQILGQGPKLLIQFQNNGVVDDSQLPKDRFSAERLKGVDSTLKIQPAKLEDSAVYLCASSPLLGRNTEAFFGQGTRLTVV.

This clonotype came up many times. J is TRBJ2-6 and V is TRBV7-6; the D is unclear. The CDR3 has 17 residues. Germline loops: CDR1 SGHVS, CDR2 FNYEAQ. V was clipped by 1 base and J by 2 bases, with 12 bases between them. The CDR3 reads CASSLEVPGTGANVLTF. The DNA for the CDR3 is TGTGCCAGCAGCTTAGAGGTCCCTGGGACTGGGGCCAACGTCCTGACTTTC.

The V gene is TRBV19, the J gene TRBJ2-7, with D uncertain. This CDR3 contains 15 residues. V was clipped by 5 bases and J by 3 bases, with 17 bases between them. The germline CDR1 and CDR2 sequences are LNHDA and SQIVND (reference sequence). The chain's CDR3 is CASSPRDHLNYEQYF. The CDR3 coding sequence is TGTGCCAGTAGTCCAAGGGATCACTTAAACTACGAGCAGTACTTC.

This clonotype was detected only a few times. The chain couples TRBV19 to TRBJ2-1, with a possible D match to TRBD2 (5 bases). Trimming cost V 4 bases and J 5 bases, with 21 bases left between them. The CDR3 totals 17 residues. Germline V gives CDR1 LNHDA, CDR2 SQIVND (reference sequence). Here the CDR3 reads CASSNARGFPRNNEQFF. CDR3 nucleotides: TGTGCCAGTAGTAACGCCCGGGGTTTCCCCAGAAACAATGAGCAGTTCTTC.

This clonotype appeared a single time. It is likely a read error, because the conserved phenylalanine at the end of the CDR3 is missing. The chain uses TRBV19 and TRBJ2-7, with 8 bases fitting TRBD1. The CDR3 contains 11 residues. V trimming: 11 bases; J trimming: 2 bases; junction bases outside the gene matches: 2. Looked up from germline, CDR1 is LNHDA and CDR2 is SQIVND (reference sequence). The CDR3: CAGTGPYEQYL. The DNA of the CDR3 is TGTGCCGGGACAGGCCCCTACGAGCAGTACTTA.

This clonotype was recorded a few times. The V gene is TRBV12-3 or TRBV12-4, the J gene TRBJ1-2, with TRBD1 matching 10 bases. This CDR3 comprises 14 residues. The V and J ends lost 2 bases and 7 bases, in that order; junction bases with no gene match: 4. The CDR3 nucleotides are TGTGCCAGCAGTTTAACGACAGGGGGCGGTGGCTACACCTTC. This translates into CASSLTTGGGGYTF.

In DNA form, the CDR3 reads TGTGCCAGCAGTTACGGGGGGACTAGCGGGGGGGCCAGAAATGAGCAGTTCTTC. Its translation: CASSYGGTSGGARNEQFF. The rearrangement joins TRBV6-6 to TRBJ2-1; 16 bases line up with TRBD2. This CDR3 comprises 18 residues. After removal of 2 bases from V and 7 bases from J, the junction contained 8 bases not matched to a gene. The germline V gene has CDR1 MNHNY and CDR2 SVGAGI (reference sequence).

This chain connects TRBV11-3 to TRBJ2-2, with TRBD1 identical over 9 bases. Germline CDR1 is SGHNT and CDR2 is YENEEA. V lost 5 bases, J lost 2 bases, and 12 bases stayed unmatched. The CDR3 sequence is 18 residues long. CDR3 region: CASSPPRRDRANTGELFF. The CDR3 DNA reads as TGTGCCAGCAGCCCACCTCGGCGGGACAGGGCTAACACCGGGGAGCTGTTTTTT.

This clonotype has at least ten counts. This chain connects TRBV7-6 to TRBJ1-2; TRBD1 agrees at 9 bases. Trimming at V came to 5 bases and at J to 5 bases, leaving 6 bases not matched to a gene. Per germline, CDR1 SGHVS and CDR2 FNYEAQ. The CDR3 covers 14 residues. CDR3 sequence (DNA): TGTGCCAGCAGCCCCGGACAGGGGTTATATGGCTACACCTTC. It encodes CASSPGQGLYGYTF.

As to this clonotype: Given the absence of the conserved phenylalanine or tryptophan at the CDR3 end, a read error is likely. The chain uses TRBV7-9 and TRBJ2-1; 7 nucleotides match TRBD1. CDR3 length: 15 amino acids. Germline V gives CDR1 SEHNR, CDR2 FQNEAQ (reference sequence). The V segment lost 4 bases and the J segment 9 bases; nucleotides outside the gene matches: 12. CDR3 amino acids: CASSSRQGANSEQFL. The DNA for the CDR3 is TGTGCCAGCAGCTCAAGACAGGGCGCAAATAGTGAGCAGTTCTTA.

The CDR3 protein is CASSNDSSYSNQPQHF. CDR3 coding DNA: TGTGCCAGCAGCAACGACAGCTCCTATAGCAATCAGCCCCAGCATTTT. This chain uses TRBV6-1 with TRBJ1-5, with D possibly being TRBD1 (5 bases). Germline-derived CDR1 and CDR2 are MNHNS and SASEGT. This CDR3 has 16 amino acids. V lost 6 bases to trimming and J lost 0 bases, with 15 bases between them.